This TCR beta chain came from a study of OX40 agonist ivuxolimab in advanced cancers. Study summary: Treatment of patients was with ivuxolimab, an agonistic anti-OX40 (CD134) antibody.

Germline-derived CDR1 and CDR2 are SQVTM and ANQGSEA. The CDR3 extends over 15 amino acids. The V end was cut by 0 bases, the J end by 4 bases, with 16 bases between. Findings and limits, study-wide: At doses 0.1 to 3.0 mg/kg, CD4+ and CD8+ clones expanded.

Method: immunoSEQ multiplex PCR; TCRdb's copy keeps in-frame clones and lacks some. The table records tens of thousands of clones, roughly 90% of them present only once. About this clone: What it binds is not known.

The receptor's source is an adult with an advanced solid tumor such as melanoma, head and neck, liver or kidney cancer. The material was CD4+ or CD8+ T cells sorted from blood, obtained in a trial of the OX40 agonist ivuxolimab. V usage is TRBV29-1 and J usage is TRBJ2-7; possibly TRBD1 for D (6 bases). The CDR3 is CSVEEGDTNTYEQYF. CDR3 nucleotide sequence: TGCAGCGTTGAAGAGGGGGACACAAACACTTACGAGCAGTACTTC.